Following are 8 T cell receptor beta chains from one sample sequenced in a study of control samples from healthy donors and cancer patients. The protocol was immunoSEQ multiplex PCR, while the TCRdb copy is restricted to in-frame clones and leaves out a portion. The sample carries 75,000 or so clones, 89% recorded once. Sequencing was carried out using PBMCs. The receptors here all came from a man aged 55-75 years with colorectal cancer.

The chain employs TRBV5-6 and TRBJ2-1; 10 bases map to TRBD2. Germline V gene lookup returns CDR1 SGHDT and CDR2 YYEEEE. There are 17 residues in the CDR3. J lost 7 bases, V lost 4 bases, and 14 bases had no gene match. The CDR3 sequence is CASSAGLAFGSRNEQFF. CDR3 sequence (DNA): TGTGCCAGCAGCGCGGGACTAGCGTTCGGGTCTAGGAATGAGCAGTTCTTC. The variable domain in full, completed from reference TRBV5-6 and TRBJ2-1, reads DAGVTQSPTHLIKTRGQQVTLRCSPKSGHDTVSWYQQALGQGPQFIFQYYEEEERQRGNFPDRFSGHQFPNYSSELNVNALLLGDSALYLCASSAGLAFGSRNEQFFGPGTRLTVL.

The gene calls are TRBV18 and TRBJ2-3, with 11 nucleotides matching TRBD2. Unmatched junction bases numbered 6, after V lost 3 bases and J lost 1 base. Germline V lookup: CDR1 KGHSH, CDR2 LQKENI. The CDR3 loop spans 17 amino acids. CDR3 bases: TGTGCCAGCTCACCGTGGCCGACTAGCGGGGGCACAGATACGCAGTATTTT. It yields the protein CASSPWPTSGGTDTQYF.

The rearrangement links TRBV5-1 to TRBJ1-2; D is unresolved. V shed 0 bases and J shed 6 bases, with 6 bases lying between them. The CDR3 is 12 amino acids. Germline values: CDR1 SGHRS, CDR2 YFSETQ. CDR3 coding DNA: TGCGCCAGCAGCTTGGGGACGAATGGCTACACCTTC. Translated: CASSLGTNGYTF.

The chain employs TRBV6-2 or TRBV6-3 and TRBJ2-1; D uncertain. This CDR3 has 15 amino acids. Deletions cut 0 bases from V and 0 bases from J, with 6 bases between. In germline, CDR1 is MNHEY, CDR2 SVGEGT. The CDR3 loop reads CASSYSDHSYNEQFF. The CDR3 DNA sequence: TGTGCCAGCAGTTACTCCGATCACTCCTACAATGAGCAGTTCTTC.

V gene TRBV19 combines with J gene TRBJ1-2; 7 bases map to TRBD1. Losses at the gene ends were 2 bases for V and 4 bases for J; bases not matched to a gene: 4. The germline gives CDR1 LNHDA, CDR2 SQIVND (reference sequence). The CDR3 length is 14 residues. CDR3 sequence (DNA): TGTGCCAGTAGTATAACGGGACAGTCCTATGGCTACACCTTC. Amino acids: CASSITGQSYGYTF.

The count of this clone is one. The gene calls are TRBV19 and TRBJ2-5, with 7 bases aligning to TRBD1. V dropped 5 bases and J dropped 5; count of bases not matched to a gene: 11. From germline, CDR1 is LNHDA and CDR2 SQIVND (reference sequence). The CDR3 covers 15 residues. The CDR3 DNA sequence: TGTGCCAGTAGTCTTAAGCAGGGGGTCGCGGAGACCCAGTACTTC. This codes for CASSLKQGVAETQYF.

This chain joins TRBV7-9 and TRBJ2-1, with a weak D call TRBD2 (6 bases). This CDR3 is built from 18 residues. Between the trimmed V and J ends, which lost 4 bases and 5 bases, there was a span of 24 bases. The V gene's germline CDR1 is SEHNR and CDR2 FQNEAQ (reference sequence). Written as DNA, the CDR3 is TGTGCCAGCAGCTCCGTTCCCTCAGGCGCCTGGACTAACAATGAGCAGTTCTTC. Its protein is CASSSVPSGAWTNNEQFF. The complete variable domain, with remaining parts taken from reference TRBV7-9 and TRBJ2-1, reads DTGVSQNPRHKITKRGQNVTFRCDPISEHNRLYWYRQTLGQGPEFLTYFQNEAQLEKSRLLSDRFSAERPKGSFSTLEIQRTEQGDSAMYLCASSSVPSGAWTNNEQFFGPGTRLTVL.

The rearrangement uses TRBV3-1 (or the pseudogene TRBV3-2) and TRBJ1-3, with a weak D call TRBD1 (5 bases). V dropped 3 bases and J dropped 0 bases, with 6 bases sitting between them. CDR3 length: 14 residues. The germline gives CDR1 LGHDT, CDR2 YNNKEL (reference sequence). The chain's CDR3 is CASSQGVSGNTIYF. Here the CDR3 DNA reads TGTGCCAGCAGCCAGGGGGTCTCTGGAAACACCATATATTTT.